The clone carrying this T cell receptor (beta chain) was observed a handful of times. TCRdb re-derived calls from the 5' RACE reads in MiXCR, one entry per CDR3 protein. Among approximately 490,000 distinct CDR3 sequences listed, about a fifth were seen once. The data originate from a study of T-cell memory formation after mild COVID-19. Germline V gene sequence: CDR1 SEHNR, CDR2 FQNEAQ (reference sequence). Trimming took 5 bases from V and 7 from J, leaving 9 bases between them. This CDR3 spans 12 amino acids. The TCR sequence derives from an adult woman who had mild COVID-19 (a few samples of this study predate the infection). Cell type and time point are not known. The chain combines TRBV7-9 with TRBJ2-1; D ambiguous. Sequencing was performed on PBMCs or a T cell subset sorted from them (not recorded which). In DNA, the CDR3 is TGTGCCAGCAGCCGACCCCTTAATGAGCAGTTCTTC. Amino acid sequence: CASSRPLNEQFF. The variable domain in full, with the rest retrieved from reference TRBV7-9 and TRBJ2-1, is DTGVSQNPRHKITKRGQNVTFRCDPISEHNRLYWYRQTLGQGPEFLTYFQNEAQLEKSRLLSDRFSAERPKGSFSTLEIQRTEQGDSAMYLCASSRPLNEQFFGPGTRLTVL.